This TCR beta chain was captured by sequencing in a study of T-cell memory formation after mild COVID-19. Using its own MiXCR run on the 5' RACE reads, TCRdb lists one record per CDR3 protein. The table records 40,000 to 45,000 distinct CDR3 sequences, 8% to 10% of them present only once. This clonotype was counted between two and nine times. The germline gives CDR1 DFQATT, CDR2 SNEGSKA (reference sequence). The CDR3 covers 13 residues. V shed 4 bases, J shed 0 bases, and the junction held 2 bases outside the gene matches. V is TRBV20-1 and J is TRBJ1-2, with 7 bases fitting TRBD1. The clonotype was recovered from an adult woman who had mild COVID-19 (a few samples of this study predate the infection). Cell type and time point are not known. Sequencing was carried out using PBMCs or a T cell subset sorted from them (not recorded which). The CDR3 DNA sequence: TGCAGTGCTACAGGGACAGCTAACTATGGCTACACCTTC. This gives the protein CSATGTANYGYTF.